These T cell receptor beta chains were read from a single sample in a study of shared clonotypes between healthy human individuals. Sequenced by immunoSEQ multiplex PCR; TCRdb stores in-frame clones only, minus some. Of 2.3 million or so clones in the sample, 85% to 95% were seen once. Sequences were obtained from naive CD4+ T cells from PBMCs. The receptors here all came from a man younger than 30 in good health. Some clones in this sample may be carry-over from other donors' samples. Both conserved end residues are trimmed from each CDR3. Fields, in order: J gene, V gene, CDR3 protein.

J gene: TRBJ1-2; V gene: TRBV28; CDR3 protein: ASSSGQDYGYT
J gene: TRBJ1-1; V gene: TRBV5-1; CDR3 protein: ASSFVSLNTEAF
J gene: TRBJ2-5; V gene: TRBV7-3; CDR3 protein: ASSIQGGTQY
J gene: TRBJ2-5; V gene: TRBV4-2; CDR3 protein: ASSQSSRQETQY
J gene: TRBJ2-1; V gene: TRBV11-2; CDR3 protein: ASSFGEWSYNEQF
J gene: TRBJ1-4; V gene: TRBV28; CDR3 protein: ASSLTGLGEKLF
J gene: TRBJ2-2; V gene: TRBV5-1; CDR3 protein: ASSSGWVNGELF
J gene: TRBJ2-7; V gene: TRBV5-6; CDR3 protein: ASSLRLAGVGYEQY
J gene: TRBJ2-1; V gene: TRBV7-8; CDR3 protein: ASSLALGGEQF
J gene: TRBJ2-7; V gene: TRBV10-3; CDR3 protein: AISDPFAPGQAYEQY
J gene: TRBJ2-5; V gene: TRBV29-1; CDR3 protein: SGVAQETQY
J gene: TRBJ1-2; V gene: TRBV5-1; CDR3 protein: ASSEQGHYGYT
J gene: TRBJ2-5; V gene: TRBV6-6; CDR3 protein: ASSYIQGPQETQY
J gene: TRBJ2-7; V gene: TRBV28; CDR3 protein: ASSGVYEQY
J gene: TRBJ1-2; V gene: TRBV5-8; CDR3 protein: ASSYITGNYGYT
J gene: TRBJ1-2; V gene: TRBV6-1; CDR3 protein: ASSPTNRGLGYT
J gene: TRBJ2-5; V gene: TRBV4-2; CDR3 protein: ASSQVLAGRQETQY
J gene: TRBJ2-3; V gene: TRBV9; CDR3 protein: ASSEAPAGAGTDTQY
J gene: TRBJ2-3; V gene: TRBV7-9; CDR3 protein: ASSMGLRGGTDTQY
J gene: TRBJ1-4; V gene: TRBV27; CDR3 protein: ASSLFRDSPMF
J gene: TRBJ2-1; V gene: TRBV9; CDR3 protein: ASSVTSETYNEQF
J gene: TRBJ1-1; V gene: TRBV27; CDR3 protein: ASSGLGTEAF
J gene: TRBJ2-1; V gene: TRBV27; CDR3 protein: ASRSYRTGDEQF
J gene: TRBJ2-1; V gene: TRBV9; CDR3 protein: ASSATSGVYNEQF
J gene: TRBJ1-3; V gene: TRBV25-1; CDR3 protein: ASRGQGTGNTIY
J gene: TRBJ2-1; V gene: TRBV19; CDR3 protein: ASSIRGSYNEQF
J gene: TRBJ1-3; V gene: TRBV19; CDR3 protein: ASSGLTGATGNTIY
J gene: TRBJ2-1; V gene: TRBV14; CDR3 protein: ASSPAGHGYNEQF
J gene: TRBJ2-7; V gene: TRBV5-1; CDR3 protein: ASSISGRSYEQY